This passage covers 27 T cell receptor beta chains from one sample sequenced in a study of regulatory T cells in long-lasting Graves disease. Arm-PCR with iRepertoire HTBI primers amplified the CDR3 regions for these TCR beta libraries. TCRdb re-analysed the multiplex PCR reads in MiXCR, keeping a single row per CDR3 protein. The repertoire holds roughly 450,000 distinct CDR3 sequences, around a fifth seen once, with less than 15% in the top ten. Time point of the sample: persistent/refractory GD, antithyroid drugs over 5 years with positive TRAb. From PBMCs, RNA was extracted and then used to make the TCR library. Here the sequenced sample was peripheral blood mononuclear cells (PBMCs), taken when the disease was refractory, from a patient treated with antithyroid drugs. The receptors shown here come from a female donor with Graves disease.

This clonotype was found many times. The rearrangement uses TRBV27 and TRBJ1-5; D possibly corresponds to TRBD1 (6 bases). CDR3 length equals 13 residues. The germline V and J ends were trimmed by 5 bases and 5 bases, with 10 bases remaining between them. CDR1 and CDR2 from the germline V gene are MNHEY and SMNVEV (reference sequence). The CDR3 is CASSEGVYQPQHF. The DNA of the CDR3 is TGTGCCAGCAGTGAGGGGGTTTATCAGCCCCAGCATTTT.

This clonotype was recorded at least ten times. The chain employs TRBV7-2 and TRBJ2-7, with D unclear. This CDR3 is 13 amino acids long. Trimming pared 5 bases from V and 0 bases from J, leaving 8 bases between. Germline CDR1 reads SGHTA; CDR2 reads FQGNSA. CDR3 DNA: TGTGCCAGCAGCCCGAAGGTCTCCTACGAGCAGTACTTC. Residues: CASSPKVSYEQYF.

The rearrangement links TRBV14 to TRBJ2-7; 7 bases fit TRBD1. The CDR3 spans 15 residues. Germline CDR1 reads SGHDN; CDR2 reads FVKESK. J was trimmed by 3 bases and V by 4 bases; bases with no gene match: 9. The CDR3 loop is CASSRTGTDFYEQYF. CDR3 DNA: TGTGCCAGCAGCCGCACCGGGACAGACTTCTACGAGCAGTACTTC. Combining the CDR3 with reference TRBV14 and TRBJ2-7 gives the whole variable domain EAGVTQFPSHSVIEKGQTVTLRCDPISGHDNLYWYRRVMGKEIKFLLHFVKESKQDESGMPNNRFLAERTGGTYSTLKVQPAELEDSGVYFCASSRTGTDFYEQYFGPGTRLTVT.

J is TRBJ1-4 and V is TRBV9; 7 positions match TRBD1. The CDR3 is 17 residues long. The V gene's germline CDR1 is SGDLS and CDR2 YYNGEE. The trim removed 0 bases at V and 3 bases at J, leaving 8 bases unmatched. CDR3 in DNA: TGTGCCAGCAGCGTAGAACAGGGGAATTTCGCTAATGAAAAACTGTTTTTT. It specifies CASSVEQGNFANEKLFF.

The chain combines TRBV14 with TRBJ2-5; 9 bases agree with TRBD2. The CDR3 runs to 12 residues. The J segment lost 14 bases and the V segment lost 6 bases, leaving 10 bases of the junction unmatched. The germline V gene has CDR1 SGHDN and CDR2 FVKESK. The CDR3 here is CASSQISGRRYF. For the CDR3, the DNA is TGTGCCAGCAGTCAGATCAGCGGGAGGCGCTACTTC.

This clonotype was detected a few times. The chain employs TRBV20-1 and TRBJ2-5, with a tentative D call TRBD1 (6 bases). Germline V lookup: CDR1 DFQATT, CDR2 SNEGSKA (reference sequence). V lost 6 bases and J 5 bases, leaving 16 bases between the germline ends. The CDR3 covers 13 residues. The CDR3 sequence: CSAPLTGQETQYF. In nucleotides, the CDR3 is TGCAGTGCGCCATTAACAGGGCAGGAGACCCAGTACTTC.

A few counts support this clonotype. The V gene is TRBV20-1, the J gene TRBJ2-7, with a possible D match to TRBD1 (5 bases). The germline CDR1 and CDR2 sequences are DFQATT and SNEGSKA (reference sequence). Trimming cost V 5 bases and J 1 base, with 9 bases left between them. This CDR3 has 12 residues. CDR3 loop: CSAQTVSYEQYF. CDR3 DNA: TGCAGTGCTCAGACAGTATCCTACGAGCAGTACTTC.

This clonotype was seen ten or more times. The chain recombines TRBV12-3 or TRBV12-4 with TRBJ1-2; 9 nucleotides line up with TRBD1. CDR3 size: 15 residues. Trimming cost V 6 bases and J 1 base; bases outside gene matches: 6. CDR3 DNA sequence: TGTGCCAGCAGCCCAGACAGGGGGGATAACTATGGCTACACCTTC. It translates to CASSPDRGDNYGYTF.

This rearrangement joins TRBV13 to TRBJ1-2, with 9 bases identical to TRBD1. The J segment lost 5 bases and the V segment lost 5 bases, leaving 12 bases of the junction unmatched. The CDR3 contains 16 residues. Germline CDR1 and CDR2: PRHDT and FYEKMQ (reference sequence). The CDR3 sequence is CASSPGTGKFKYGYTF. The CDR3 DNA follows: TGTGCCAGCAGCCCTGGGACAGGGAAATTCAAATATGGCTACACCTTC.

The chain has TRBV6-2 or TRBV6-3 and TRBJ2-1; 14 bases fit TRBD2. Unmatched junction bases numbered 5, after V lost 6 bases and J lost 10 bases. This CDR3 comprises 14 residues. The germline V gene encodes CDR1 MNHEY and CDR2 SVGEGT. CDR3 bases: TGTGCCAGCAGGACTAGCGGGAGGGTACGGGAGCAGTTCTTC. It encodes CASRTSGRVREQFF.

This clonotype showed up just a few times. The CDR3, as DNA: TGTGCCAGCAGCCAGTGGGCCGGCGGGGAGCTGTTTTTT. Translating it yields CASSQWAGGELFF. This chain connects TRBV3-1 to TRBJ2-2, with unresolved D. The germline V and J ends were trimmed by 3 bases and 7 bases, with 9 bases remaining between them. This CDR3 region has 13 residues. Germline lookup yields CDR1 LGHDT and CDR2 YNNKEL (reference sequence).

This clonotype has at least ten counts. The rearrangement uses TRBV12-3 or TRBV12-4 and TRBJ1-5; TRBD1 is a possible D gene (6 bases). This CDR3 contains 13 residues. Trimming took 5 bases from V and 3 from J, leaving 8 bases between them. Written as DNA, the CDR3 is TGTGCCAGCAGTCAGGGGAACAATCAGCCCCAGCATTTT. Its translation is CASSQGNNQPQHF.

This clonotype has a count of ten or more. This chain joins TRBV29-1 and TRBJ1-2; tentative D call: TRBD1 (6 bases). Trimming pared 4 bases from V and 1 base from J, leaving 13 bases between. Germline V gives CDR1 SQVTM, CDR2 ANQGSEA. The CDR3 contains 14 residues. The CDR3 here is CSVVGGGVNYGYTF. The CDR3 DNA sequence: TGCAGCGTTGTTGGGGGGGGCGTTAACTATGGCTACACCTTC.

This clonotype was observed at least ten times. CDR3 amino acids: CASSLPGSRQYF. CDR3 DNA: TGTGCCAGCAGTTTGCCAGGGTCCAGGCAGTACTTC. V is TRBV28 and J is TRBJ2-7; tentatively, D is TRBD1 (5 bases). V lost 3 bases and J lost 9, with 12 bases in between. Looked up from germline, CDR1 is MDHEN and CDR2 is SYDVKM. This CDR3 is 12 amino acids long.

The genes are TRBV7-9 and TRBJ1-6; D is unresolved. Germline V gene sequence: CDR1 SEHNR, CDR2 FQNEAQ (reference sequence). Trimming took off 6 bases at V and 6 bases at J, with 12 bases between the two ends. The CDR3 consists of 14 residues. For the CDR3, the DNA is TGTGCCAGCAGTCTGGTAGTCTCTAATTCACCCCTCCACTTT. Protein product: CASSLVVSNSPLHF.

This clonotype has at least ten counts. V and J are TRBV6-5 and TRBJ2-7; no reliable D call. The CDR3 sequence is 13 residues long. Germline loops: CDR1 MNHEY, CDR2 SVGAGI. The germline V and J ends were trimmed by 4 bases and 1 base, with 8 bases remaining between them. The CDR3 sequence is CASSLALSYEQYF. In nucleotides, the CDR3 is TGTGCCAGCAGTTTGGCGCTATCCTACGAGCAGTACTTC.

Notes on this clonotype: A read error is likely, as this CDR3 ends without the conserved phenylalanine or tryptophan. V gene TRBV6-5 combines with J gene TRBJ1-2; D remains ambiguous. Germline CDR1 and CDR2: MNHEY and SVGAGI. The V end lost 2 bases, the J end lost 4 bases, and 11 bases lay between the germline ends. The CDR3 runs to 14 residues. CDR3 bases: TGTGCCAGCAGTTACGAAGGACCAATCTATGGCTACACCTCC. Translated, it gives CASSYEGPIYGYTS.

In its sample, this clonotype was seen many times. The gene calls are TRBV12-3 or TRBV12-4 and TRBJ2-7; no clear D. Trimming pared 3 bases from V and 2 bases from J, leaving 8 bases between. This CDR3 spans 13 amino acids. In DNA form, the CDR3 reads TGTGCCAGCAGTTTCGGCAGAGCCTACGAGCAGTACTTC. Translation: CASSFGRAYEQYF.

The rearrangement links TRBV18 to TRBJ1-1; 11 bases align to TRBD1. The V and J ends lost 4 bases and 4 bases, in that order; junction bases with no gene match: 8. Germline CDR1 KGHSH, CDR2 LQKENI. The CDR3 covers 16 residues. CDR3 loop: CASSLTGQGASTEAFF. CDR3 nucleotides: TGTGCCAGCTCACTAACCGGACAGGGGGCGAGCACTGAAGCTTTCTTT.

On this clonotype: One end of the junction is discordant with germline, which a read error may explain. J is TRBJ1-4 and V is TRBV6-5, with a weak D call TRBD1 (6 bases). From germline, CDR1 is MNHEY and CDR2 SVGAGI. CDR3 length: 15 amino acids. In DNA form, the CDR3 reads TGTGCCAGCAGCCGCCCTGGGGGGCGCGAGGGAAAACTGGTTTTT. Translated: CASSRPGGREGKLVF.

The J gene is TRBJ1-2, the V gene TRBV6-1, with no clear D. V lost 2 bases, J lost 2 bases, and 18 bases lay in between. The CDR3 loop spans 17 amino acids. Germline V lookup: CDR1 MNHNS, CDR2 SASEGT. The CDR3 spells CASSETVMRRQNYGYTF. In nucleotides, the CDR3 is TGTGCCAGCAGTGAAACGGTTATGAGGAGGCAGAACTATGGCTACACCTTC.

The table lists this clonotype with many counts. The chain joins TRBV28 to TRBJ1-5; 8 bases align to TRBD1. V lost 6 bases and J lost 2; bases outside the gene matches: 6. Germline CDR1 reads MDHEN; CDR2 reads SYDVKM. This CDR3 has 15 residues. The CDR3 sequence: CASSPLQGGNQPQHF. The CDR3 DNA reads TGTGCCAGCAGCCCTTTACAGGGGGGCAATCAGCCCCAGCATTTT.

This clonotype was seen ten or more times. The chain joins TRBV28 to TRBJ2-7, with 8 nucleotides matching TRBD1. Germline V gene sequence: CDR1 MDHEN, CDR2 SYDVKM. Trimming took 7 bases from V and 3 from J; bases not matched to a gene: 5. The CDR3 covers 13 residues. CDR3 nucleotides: TGTGCCAGCACCTTGGGACAGGTCTACGAGCAGTACTTC. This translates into CASTLGQVYEQYF.

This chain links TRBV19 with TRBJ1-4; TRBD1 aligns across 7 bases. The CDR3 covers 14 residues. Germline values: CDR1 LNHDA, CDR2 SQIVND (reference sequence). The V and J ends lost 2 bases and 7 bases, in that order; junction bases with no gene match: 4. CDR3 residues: CASSIPGQREKLFF. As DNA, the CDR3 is TGTGCCAGTAGTATACCGGGACAGCGTGAAAAACTGTTTTTT.

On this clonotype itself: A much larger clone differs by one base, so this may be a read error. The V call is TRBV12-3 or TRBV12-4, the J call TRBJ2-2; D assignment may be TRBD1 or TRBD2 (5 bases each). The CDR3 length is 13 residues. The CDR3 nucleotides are TGTGCCAGCAGTTTAAAAGGGCCCGGGGACCTGTTTTTT. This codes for CASSLKGPGDLFF.

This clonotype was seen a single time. CDR3: CASSQDQGENTEAFF. The CDR3 DNA is TGTGCCAGCAGCCAAGATCAGGGGGAGAACACTGAAGCTTTCTTT. The chain recombines TRBV7-2 with TRBJ1-1; 7 bases are a match to TRBD1. The CDR3 length is 15 residues. V trimming: 5 bases; J trimming: 1 base; junction bases outside the gene matches: 7. Germline CDR1 SGHTA, CDR2 FQGNSA.

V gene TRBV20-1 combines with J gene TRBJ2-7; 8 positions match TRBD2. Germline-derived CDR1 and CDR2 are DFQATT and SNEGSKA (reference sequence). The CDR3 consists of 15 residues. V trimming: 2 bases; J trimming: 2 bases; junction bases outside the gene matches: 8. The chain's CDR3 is CSARRTGGHPYEQYF. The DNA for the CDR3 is TGCAGTGCTAGACGTACGGGGGGGCATCCCTACGAGCAGTACTTC.